Sequencing of this TCR beta chain was carried out in a study of blood T cell repertoires in COVID-19 (dated by TCRdb to the early 2020s). Study-wide context: Samples from collaborators originated in the United States, Italy and Spain and spanned both the acute and convalescent phases of COVID-19. The prospective study material was composed of cDNA or gDNA derived from T cells, B-cell-depleted T cells, or PBMCs. Subjects who had been exposed to COVID-19, were actively infected with it, or had recovered from it provided the deeply sampled blood TCRbeta repertoires that made up the dataset. The repertoires were made available in a free public database intended to serve as a resource for research on the immune response to SARS-CoV-2. The samples were drawn from two sources: the first 160 participants of the ongoing ImmuneRACE study, and 1,200 or so subjects contributed by 6 global collaborators. A de-identified subject ID, COVID-19 status, age in years and sex were almost always included in the sample metadata. Where available, HLA class I and class II types were taken from metadata supplied by the sample provider and were not determined by assay-based typing.

TCRbeta CDR3 regions were amplified from genomic DNA by means of the immunoSEQ Assay, a bias-controlled multiplex PCR. Per the authors' processing: Nucleated cell counts per sample were estimated from amplification of reference gene primers within the assay. Sequence reads were collapsed and filtered to measure the absolute abundance of every unique TCRbeta CDR3 rearrangement. Productive Simpson clonality was computed per sample as the square root of Simpson's diversity index over productive rearrangements. TCRdb re-hosts the immuneACCESS table, in-frame sequences only. Its copies lack some clones; in the studies checked, an unresolved V gene accounts for under half of them, and the cause for the rest is not known. Clonal size and the V and J genes are those of that table, whereas D and trimming came from the DNA. The sample table lists 190,000 or so clones, 89% of them with a count of one. About 7% of the sample is taken by the ten largest.

CDR1 and CDR2 (SGHDT, YYEEEE) derive from the germline V gene. Its CDR3 holds 19 amino acids, cysteine through phenylalanine. Only the CDR3 DNA stays, 57 bases, in frame from base 1. Trimming takes 3 bases off V and 4 bases off J; junction bases not matched to a gene: 18. As for this clone: Which antigen it targets is not known. It has no much larger one-base neighbor in the sample; base qualities were not kept.

Each collaborating institution followed its own protocols to collect whole blood in K2EDTA tubes. For TCRbeta analysis, collaborators shipped samples in one of three forms: frozen whole blood, isolated PBMCs, or DNA extracted from either of those sample types. Study-level results and caveats: How much clinical and demographic metadata was included differed by source and by participant, and the metadata was provided uncurated.

Sequencing input: peripheral blood. The sequence is built from TRBV5-6 and TRBJ1-5, and 8 bases in between align with TRBD1. The receptor was derived from a man in his forties or fifties with acute or convalescent COVID-19. The CDR3: CASSSRQGYSGLQNQPQHF. DNA sequence: TGTGCCAGCAGCTCCCGACAGGGGTATTCGGGGTTGCAGAATCAGCCCCAGCATTTT.